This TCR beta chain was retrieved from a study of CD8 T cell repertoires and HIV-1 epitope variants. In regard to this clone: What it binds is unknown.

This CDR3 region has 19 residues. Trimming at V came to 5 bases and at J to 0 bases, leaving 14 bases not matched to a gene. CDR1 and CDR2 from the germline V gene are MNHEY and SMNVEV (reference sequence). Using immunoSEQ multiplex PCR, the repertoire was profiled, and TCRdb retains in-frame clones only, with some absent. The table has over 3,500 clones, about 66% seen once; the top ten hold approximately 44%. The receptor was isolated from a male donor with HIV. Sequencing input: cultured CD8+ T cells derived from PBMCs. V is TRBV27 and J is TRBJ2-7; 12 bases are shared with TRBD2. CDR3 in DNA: TGTGCCAGCAGTAGGGCCCCAAGGCTAGCGGGAGGGCCCTCCTACGAGCAGTACTTC. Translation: CASSRAPRLAGGPSYEQYF.